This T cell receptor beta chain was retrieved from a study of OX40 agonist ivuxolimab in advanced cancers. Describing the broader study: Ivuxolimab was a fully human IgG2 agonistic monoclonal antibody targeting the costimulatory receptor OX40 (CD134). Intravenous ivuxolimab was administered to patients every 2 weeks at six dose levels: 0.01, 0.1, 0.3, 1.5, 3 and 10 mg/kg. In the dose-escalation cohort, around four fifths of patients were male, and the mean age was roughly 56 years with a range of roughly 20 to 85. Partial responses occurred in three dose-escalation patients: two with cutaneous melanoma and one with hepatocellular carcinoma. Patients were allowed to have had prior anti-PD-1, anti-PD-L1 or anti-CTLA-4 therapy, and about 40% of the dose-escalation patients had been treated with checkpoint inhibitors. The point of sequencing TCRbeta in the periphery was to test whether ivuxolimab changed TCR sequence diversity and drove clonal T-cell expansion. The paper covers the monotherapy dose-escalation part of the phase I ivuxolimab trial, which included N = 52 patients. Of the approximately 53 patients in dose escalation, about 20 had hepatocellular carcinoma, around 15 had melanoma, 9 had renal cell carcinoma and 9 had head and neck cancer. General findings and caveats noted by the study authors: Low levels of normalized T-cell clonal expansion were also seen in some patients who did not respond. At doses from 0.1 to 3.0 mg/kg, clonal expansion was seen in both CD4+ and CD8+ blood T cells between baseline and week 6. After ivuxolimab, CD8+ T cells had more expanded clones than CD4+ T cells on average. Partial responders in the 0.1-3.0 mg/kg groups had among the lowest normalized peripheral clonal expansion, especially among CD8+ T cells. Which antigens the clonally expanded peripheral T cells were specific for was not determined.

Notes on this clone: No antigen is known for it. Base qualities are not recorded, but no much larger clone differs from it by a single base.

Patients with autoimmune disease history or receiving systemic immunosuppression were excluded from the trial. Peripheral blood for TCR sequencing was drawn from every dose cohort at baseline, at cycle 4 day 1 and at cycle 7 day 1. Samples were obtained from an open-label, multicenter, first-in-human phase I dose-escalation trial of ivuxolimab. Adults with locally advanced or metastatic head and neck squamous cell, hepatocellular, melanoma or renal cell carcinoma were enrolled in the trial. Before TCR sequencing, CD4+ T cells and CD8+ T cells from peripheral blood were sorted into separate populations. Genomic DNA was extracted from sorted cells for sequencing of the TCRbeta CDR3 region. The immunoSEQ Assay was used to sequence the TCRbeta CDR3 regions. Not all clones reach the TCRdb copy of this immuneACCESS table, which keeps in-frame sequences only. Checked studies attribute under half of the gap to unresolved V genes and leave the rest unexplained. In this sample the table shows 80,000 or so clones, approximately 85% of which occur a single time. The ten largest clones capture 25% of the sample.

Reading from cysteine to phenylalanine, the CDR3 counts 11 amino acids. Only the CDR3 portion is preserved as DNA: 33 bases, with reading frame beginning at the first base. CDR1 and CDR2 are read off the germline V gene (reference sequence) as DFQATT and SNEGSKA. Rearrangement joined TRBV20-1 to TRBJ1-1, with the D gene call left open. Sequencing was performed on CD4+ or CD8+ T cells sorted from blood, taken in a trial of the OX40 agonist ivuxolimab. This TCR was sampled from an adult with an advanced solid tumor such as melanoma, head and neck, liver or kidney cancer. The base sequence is TGCAGCTTCTGGGGAGCTCCTTTGGCTTTCTTT. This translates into CSFWGAPLAFF.